A single sample gave rise to the 18 T cell receptor beta chains below, sequenced in a study of regulatory T cells in long-lasting Graves disease. Time point described: newly diagnosed GD, antithyroid drugs for less than 3 months. With RNA extracted from PBMCs as input, the TCR library was made. Researchers made TCR beta libraries by using iRepertoire HTBI primers and running Arm-PCR on CDR3 regions. TCRdb reprocessed the multiplex PCR reads via MiXCR and lists one record per CDR3 protein. Of about 450,000 distinct CDR3 sequences in the sample, about a sixth were seen once. This same sample was also part of a study on T cells in Graves' hyperthyroidism and ophthalmopathy.

The specimen comprised peripheral blood mononuclear cells (PBMCs), sampled at new diagnosis, from a patient treated with antithyroid drugs. The receptors come from a young woman with Graves disease.

Concerning this clonotype: A much larger clone lies a single base off, so this may be a read error. The genes are TRBV12-3 or TRBV12-4 and TRBJ2-5; 12 nucleotides match TRBD1. The V segment lost 6 bases and the J segment 9 bases; nucleotides outside the gene matches: 8. This CDR3 is 14 amino acids long. CDR3 nucleotides: TGTGCCAGCAGGGGACAGGGGGCGTTGGAGGCCCAGTACTTC. As protein: CASRGQGALEAQYF.

DNA for the CDR3: TGTGCCAGCAGCCGGGACAGCTCTTTCTATGGCTACACCTTC. This codes for CASSRDSSFYGYTF. V and J are TRBV6-1 and TRBJ1-2; 7 positions match TRBD1. The CDR3 is 14 residues long. With 6 bases clipped from V and 4 bases from J, the junction kept 8 bases outside the gene matches. From germline, CDR1 is MNHNS and CDR2 SASEGT.

The genes are TRBV12-5 and TRBJ2-2; no clear D gene. Germline CDR1 and CDR2: LGHNT and FRNRAP. CDR3 length equals 12 residues. The ends were cut back, 9 bases at V and 8 bases at J, with 13 bases in the middle. CDR3: CASRSGPGELFF. The CDR3 region has the DNA TGTGCTAGCCGCTCTGGCCCGGGGGAGCTGTTTTTT.

The rearrangement uses TRBV24-1 and TRBJ2-7; 8 positions match TRBD2. CDR3 length: 11 residues. Germline V CDR1 and CDR2: KGHDR, SFDVKD. Unmatched junction bases numbered 3, after V lost 9 bases and J lost 6 bases. The CDR3 region has the DNA TGTGCCACCTCGGGGGGGCGCGAGCAGTACTTC. Translated: CATSGGREQYF.

The sample holds many counts of this clonotype. This chain uses TRBV2 with TRBJ2-3; 9 bases are a match to TRBD2. Germline CDR1 SNHLY, CDR2 FYNNEI. The CDR3 runs to 16 residues. The trim removed 10 bases at V and 4 bases at J, leaving 15 bases unmatched. CDR3 residues: CATSLRAGGTPDTQYF. The CDR3 coding sequence is TGTGCCACCAGCCTAAGAGCGGGAGGAACGCCAGATACGCAGTATTTT.

The rearrangement joins TRBV6-2 or TRBV6-3 to TRBJ1-2, with D possibly being TRBD1 (5 bases). Trimming stripped 7 bases from V and 8 bases from J, with 11 bases between. Germline values: CDR1 MNHEY, CDR2 SVGEGT. The CDR3 extends over 11 amino acids. CDR3: CASTRGEGYTF. The CDR3 DNA is TGTGCCAGCACAAGGGGCGAAGGCTACACCTTC.

The CDR3: CASSSQEGPGELFF. The CDR3 DNA reads TGTGCCAGCAGCTCCCAAGAGGGCCCCGGGGAGCTGTTTTTT. The gene calls are TRBV11-2 and TRBJ2-2; possible D gene TRBD2, 5 bases. The CDR3 is made up of 14 amino acids. From germline, CDR1 is SGHAT and CDR2 FQNNGV. The V gene lost 4 bases and the J gene lost 6 bases, with 12 bases spanning the gap.

This clonotype appeared a few times. V and J are TRBV5-1 and TRBJ1-1; 8 nucleotides line up with TRBD1. Germline V gene lookup returns CDR1 SGHRS and CDR2 YFSETQ. Trimming at V came to 0 bases and at J to 0 bases, leaving 7 bases not matched to a gene. This CDR3 comprises 17 residues. This CDR3 is CASSLGGTGGMNTEAFF. The DNA for the CDR3 is TGCGCCAGCAGCTTGGGGGGGACAGGAGGCATGAACACTGAAGCTTTCTTT.

This clonotype was observed a few times. V gene TRBV28 combines with J gene TRBJ2-7; 9 positions agree with TRBD2. This CDR3 spans 15 amino acids. Germline assignment: CDR1 MDHEN and CDR2 SYDVKM. Trimming took 5 bases from V and 4 from J; bases not matched to a gene: 9. The CDR3 reads CASSPSAGGPYEQYF. CDR3 DNA: TGTGCCAGCAGTCCCTCCGCGGGAGGGCCGTACGAGCAGTACTTC.

This clonotype was counted ten times or more. CDR3 residues: CATSRDQGTYEQYF. CDR3 DNA: TGTGCCACCAGCAGAGATCAGGGCACCTACGAGCAGTACTTC. The rearrangement uses TRBV15 and TRBJ2-7; D is possibly TRBD1 (5 bases). The CDR3 extends over 14 amino acids. Germline assignment: CDR1 LNHNV and CDR2 YYDKDF (reference sequence). V was clipped by 0 bases and J by 2 bases, with 8 bases between them.

This clonotype came up a few times. The genes are TRBV27 and TRBJ2-7, with D perhaps being TRBD1 or TRBD2 (5 bases each). CDR3 size: 12 residues. The germline gives CDR1 MNHEY, CDR2 SMNVEV (reference sequence). The germline V and J ends were trimmed by 7 bases and 0 bases, with 7 bases remaining between them. CDR3 nucleotide sequence: TGTGCCAGCACCGGGGCCTCCTACGAGCAGTACTTC. Its translation is CASTGASYEQYF.

Many counts were recorded for this clonotype. The chain carries TRBV3-1 and TRBJ1-2, with 8 positions matching TRBD1. CDR1 and CDR2 (germline): LGHDT, YNNKEL (reference sequence). With 1 base clipped from V and 12 bases from J, the junction kept 4 bases outside the gene matches. The CDR3 spans 12 residues. CDR3 protein: CASSQGQGSHTF. The DNA for the CDR3 is TGTGCCAGCAGCCAAGGACAGGGGTCCCACACCTTC.

The chain recombines TRBV5-1 with TRBJ2-7; tentative D call: TRBD2 (6 bases). Germline V gives CDR1 SGHRS, CDR2 YFSETQ. V was shortened by 6 bases and J by 0 bases, with 25 bases between the two germline ends. This CDR3 contains 18 residues. The CDR3 DNA sequence: TGCGCCAGCACTTTGCCGACCCGGTGGGAGGTACCCTCCTACGAGCAGTACTTC. It translates to CASTLPTRWEVPSYEQYF. The full variable domain, its missing parts supplied by reference TRBV5-1 and TRBJ2-7, is KAGVTQTPRYLIKTRGQQVTLSCSPISGHRSVSWYQQTPGQGLQFLFEYFSETQRNKGNFPGRFSGRQFSNSRSEMNVSTLELGDSALYLCASTLPTRWEVPSYEQYFGPGTRLTVT.

The chain carries TRBV19 and TRBJ2-2; D is uncertain. Germline lookup yields CDR1 LNHDA and CDR2 SQIVND (reference sequence). Trimming left V 3 bases short and J 4 bases short, with 18 bases between. The CDR3 has 17 amino acids. The CDR3 DNA follows: TGTGCCAGTAGTATCCCTGGCGGACCGCAGCGCACCGGGGAGCTGTTTTTT. This sequence encodes CASSIPGGPQRTGELFF.

V is TRBV27 and J is TRBJ2-1, with a weak D call TRBD1 (6 bases). CDR1 and CDR2 from the germline V gene are MNHEY and SMNVEV (reference sequence). CDR3 length: 13 residues. V lost 3 bases and J 7 bases, leaving 10 bases between the germline ends. The CDR3 sequence is CASSFKQGNEQFF. CDR3 DNA: TGTGCCAGCAGTTTTAAACAGGGAAATGAGCAGTTCTTC.

This clonotype has ten or more counts. The chain combines TRBV2 with TRBJ2-7; D is ambiguous. CDR1 and CDR2 (germline): SNHLY, FYNNEI. The V end was cut by 8 bases, the J end by 3 bases, with 23 bases between. There are 16 residues in the CDR3. The CDR3: CASLDERRLSYYEQYF. CDR3 bases: TGTGCCAGCCTCGATGAACGTCGGCTCTCATACTACGAGCAGTACTTC.

This clonotype was seen many times. The DNA of the CDR3 is TGTGCCAGCAGTTACAGGGGGGTGGGAGAGACCCAGTACTTC. This gives the protein CASSYRGVGETQYF. V is TRBV7-2 and J is TRBJ2-5; 8 bases agree with TRBD1. Trimming removed 6 bases from V and 4 bases from J; junction bases left unmatched: 7. The CDR3 covers 14 residues. Germline CDR1 is SGHTA and CDR2 is FQGNSA.

This clonotype was detected ten times or more. This chain links TRBV2 with TRBJ1-4; the match to TRBD1 covers 10 bases. V was pared by 6 bases and J by 7 bases, with 8 bases of the junction left unmatched. Germline CDR1 is SNHLY and CDR2 is FYNNEI. This CDR3 comprises 15 residues. CDR3 in DNA: TGTGCCAGCAGGCGAGACAGGGGGCTGCTTGAAAAACTGTTTTTT. This sequence encodes CASRRDRGLLEKLFF.